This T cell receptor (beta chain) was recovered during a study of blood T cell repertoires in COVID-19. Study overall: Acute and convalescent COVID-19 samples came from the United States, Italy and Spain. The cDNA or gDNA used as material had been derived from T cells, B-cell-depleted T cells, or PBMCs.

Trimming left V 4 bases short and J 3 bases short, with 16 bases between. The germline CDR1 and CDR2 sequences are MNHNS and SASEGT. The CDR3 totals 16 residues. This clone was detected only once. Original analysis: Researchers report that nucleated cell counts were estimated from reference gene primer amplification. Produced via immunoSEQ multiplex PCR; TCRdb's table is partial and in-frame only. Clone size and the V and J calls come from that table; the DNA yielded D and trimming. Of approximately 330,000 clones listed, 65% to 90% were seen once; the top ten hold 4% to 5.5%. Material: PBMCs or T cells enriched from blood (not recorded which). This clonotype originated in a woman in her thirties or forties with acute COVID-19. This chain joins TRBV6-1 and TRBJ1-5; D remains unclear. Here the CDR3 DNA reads TGTGCCAGCAGTGCTTTGGGGAGGGCTCCCAATCAGCCCCAGCATTTT. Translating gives CASSALGRAPNQPQHF.